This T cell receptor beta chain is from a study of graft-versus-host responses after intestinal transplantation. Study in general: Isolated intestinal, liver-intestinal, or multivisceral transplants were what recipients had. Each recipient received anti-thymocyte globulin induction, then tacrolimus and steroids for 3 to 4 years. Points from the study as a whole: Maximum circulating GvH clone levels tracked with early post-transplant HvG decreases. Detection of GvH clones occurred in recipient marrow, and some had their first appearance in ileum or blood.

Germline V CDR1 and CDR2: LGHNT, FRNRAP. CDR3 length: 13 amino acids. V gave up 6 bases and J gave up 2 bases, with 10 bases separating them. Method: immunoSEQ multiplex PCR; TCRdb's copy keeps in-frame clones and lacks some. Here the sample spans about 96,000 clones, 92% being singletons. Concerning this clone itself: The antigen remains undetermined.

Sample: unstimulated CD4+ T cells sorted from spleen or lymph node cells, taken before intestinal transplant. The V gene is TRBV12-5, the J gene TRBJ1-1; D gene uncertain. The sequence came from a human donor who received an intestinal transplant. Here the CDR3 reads CASGLTANTEAFF. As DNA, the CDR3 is TGTGCTAGTGGATTAACAGCAAACACTGAAGCTTTCTTT.